This record concerns one TCR beta chain sequence. Its cognate antigen has yet to be identified. The germline gene is not matched at one end of the junction; a read error may be the cause. Receptor libraries were prepared by PCR. The sequencing machine was an Illumina HiSeq 4000. High-throughput sequencing was used to profile the TCR beta-chain CDR3 region of every patient. Under the source paper's analysis protocol: Drawing on CDR3 differences between clinicopathological groups, the researchers built a classifier meant to tell apart patients with distant-metastatic papillary thyroid cancer. To measure repertoire diversity the researchers used the Shannon index, while the Morisita-Horn index served to gauge how similar the tumor and blood repertoires were. The public sequencing data were trimmed at Q25 with fastp and processed into clonotypes with MiXCR by TCRdb, which kept only in-frame beta chains. The V and J calls were determined by TCRdb, not by the authors. Within this sample are about 41,000 clones, with 24% of them counted one time only. About 15% of the sample is taken by the ten largest.

The sample comes from a study of metastatic and nonmetastatic thyroid tumors (dated by TCRdb to the early 2020s). Concerning the study at large: Repertoires from peripheral blood and from tumor or nodule tissue samples of malignant and benign thyroid patients were compared.

Before undergoing thyroid surgery, none of the patients had been given any kind of treatment. Using T-cell receptor beta sequencing, the study looked back at clinical samples from patients collected from the early 2010s to the late 2010s. Study-wide findings and limitations: In both blood and tumor samples, malignant tumors were reported to have significantly higher TCR beta diversity than benign nodules.

Its CDR3 holds 12 amino acids, cysteine through phenylalanine. Of all the DNA, just the CDR3 is kept, 36 bases in frame from base 1. The chain is encoded by TRBV12-3 or TRBV12-4 joined to TRBJ2-7, with the D gene uncertain. Specimen: tumor tissue. The origin of this receptor is a female donor with papillary thyroid cancer or a benign thyroid nodule (not recorded which). Some clones in this sample may be carry-over from other donors' samples. The DNA sequence is given as TGTGCCAGCAGTGTAGGGTTCTACGGGCAGTACTTC. Translated, this gives CASSVGFYGQYF.